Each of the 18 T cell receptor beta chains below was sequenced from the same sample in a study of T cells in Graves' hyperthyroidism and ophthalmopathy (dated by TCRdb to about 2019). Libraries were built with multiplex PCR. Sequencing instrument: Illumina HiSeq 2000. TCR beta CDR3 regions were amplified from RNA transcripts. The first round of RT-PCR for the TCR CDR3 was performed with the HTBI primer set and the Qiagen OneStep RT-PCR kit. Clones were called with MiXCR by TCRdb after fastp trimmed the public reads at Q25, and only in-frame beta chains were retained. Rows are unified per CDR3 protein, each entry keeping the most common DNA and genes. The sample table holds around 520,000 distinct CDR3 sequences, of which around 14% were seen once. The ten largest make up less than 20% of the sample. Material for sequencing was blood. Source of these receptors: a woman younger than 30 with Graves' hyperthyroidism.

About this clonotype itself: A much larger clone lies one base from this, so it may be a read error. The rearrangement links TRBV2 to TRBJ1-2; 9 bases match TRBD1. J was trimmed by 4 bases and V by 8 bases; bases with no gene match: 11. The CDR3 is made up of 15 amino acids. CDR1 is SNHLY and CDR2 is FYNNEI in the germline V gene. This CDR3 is CASVGQGWSPYGYTF. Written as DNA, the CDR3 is TGTGCCAGCGTTGGACAGGGGTGGTCCCCCTATGGCTACACCTTC. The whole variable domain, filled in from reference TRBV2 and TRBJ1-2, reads EPEVTQTPSHQVTQMGQEVILRCVPISNHLYFYWYRQILGQKVEFLVSFYNNEISEKSEIFDDQFSVERPDGSNFTLKIRSTKLEDSAMYFCASVGQGWSPYGYTFGSGTRLTVV.

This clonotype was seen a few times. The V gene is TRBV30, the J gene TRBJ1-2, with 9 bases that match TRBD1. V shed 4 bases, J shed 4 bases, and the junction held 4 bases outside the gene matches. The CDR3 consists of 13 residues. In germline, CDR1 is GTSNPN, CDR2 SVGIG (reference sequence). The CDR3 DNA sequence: TGTGCCTGGACAACAGGGGGCGGCTATGGCTACACCTTC. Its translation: CAWTTGGGYGYTF. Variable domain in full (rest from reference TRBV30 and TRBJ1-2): SQTIHQWPATLVQPVGSPLSLECTVEGTSNPNLYWYRQAAGRGLQLLFYSVGIGQISSEVPQNLSASRPQDRQFILSSKKLLLSDSGFYLCAWTTGGGYGYTFGSGTRLTVV.

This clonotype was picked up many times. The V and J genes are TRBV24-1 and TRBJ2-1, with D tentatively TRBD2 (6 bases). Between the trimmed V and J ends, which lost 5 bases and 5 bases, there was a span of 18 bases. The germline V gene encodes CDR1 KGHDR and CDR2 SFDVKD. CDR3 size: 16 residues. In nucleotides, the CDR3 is TGTGCCACCAGTGGGGTTCGACTAGAAGAGGACAATGAGCAGTTCTTC. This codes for CATSGVRLEEDNEQFF.

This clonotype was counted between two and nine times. This chain's CDR3 is CASSQTGQGATGAFF. The CDR3, as DNA: TGTGCCAGCAGCCAAACAGGACAGGGGGCGACAGGGGCTTTCTTT. The gene calls are TRBV14 and TRBJ1-1, with 11 bases matching TRBD1. The CDR3 has 15 amino acids. J was trimmed by 11 bases and V by 2 bases; bases with no gene match: 10. In germline, CDR1 is SGHDN, CDR2 FVKESK. The full variable domain, with the rest looked up from reference TRBV14 and TRBJ1-1, is EAGVTQFPSHSVIEKGQTVTLRCDPISGHDNLYWYRRVMGKEIKFLLHFVKESKQDESGMPNNRFLAERTGGTYSTLKVQPAELEDSGVYFCASSQTGQGATGAFFGQGTRLTVV.

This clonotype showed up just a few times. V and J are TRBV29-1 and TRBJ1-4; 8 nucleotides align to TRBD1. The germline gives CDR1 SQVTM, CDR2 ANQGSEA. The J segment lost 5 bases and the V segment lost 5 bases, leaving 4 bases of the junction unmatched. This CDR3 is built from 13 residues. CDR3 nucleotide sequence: TGCAGCGTTTATCGACAGGGGAATGAAAAACTGTTTTTT. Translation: CSVYRQGNEKLFF.

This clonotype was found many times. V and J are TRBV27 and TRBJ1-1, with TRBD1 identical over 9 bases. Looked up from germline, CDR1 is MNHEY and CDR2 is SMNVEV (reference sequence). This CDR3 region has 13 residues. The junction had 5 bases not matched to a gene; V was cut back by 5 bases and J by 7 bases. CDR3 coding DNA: TGTGCCAGCAGTGTTCTGGGACAGGGTGAAGCTTTCTTT. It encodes CASSVLGQGEAFF.

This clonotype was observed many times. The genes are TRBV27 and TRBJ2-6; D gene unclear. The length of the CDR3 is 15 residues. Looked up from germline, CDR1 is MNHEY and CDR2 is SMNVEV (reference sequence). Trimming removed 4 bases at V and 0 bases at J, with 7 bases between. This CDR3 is CASSSPSSGANVLTF. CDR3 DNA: TGTGCCAGCAGTTCCCCGAGCTCTGGGGCCAACGTCCTGACTTTC.

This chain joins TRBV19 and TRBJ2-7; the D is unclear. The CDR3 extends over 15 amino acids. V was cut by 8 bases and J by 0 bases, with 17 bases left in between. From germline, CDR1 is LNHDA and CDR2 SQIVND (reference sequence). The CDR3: CASRPTEFSSYEQYF. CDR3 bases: TGTGCCAGTCGCCCGACGGAGTTTAGCTCCTACGAGCAGTACTTC. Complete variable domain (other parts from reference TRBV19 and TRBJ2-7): DGGITQSPKYLFRKEGQNVTLSCEQNLNHDAMYWYRQDPGQGLRLIYYSQIVNDFQKGDIAEGYSVSREKKESFPLTVTSAQKNPTAFYLCASRPTEFSSYEQYFGPGTRLTVT.

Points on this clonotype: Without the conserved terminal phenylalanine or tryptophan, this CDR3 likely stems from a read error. This CDR3 reads CASSPQEGAPAGNTIYL. CDR3 in DNA: TGTGCCAGCTCACCACAGGAGGGGGCCCCGGCTGGAAACACCATATATCTT. The chain uses TRBV18 and TRBJ1-3; the match to TRBD1 covers 7 bases. The V gene's germline CDR1 is KGHSH and CDR2 LQKENI. This CDR3 region has 17 residues. J was trimmed by 2 bases and V by 1 base; bases with no gene match: 8.

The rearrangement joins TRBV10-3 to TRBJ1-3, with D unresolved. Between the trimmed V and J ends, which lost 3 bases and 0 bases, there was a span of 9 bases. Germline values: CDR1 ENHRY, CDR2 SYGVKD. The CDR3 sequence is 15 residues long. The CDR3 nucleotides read TGTGCCATCAGTGAAAGGGCAGACTCTGGAAACACCATATATTTT. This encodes CAISERADSGNTIYF.

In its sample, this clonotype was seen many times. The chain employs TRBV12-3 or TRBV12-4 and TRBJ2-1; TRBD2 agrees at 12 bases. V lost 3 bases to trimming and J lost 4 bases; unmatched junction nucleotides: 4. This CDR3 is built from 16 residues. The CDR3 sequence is CASSLWTSGIYNEQFF. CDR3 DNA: TGTGCCAGCAGTTTGTGGACTAGCGGGATTTACAATGAGCAGTTCTTC.

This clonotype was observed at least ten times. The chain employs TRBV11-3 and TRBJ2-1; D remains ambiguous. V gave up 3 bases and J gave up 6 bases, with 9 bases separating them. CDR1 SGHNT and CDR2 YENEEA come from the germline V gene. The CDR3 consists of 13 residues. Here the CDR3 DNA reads TGTGCCAGCAGCTTTAATGGCCGCAATGAGCAGTTCTTC. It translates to CASSFNGRNEQFF.

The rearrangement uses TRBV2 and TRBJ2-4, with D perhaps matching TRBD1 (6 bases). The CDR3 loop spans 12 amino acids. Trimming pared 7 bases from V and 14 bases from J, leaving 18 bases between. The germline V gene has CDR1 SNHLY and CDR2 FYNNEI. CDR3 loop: CASIPRGSSEYF. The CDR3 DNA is TGTGCCAGCATCCCAAGGGGGAGTTCGGAGTACTTC.

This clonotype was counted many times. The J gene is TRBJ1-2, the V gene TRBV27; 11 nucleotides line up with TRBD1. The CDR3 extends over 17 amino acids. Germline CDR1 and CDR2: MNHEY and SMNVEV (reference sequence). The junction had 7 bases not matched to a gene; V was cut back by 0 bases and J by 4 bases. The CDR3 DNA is TGTGCCAGCAGTTTATCAGGGATGGGACAGGGGGGCTATGGCTACACCTTC. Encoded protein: CASSLSGMGQGGYGYTF.

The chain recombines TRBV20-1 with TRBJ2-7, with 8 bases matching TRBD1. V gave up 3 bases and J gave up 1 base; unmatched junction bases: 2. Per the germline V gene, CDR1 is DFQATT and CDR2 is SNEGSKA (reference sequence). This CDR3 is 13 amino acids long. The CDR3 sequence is CSASTGGSYEQYF. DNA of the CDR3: TGCAGTGCTAGCACAGGGGGGTCCTACGAGCAGTACTTC.

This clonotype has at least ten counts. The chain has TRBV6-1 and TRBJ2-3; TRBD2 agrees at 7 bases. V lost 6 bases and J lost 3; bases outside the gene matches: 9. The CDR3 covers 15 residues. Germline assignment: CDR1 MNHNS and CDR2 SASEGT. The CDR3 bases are TGTGCCAGCAGGCCCCTAGCGGTTTATACAGATACGCAGTATTTT. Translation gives CASRPLAVYTDTQYF.

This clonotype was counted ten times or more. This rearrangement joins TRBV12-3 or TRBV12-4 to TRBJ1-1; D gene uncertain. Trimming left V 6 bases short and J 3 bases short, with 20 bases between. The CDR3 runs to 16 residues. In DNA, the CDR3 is TGTGCCAGCAGCCCTCGACCTATAGCTAGAGACACTGAAGCTTTCTTT. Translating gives CASSPRPIARDTEAFF.

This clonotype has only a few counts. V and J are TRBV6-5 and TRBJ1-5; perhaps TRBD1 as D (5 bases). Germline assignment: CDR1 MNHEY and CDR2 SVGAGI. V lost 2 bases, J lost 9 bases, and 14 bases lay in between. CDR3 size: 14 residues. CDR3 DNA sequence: TGTGCCAGCAGTTACGACAGACCTCTTTCGCCCCAGCATTTT. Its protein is CASSYDRPLSPQHF.